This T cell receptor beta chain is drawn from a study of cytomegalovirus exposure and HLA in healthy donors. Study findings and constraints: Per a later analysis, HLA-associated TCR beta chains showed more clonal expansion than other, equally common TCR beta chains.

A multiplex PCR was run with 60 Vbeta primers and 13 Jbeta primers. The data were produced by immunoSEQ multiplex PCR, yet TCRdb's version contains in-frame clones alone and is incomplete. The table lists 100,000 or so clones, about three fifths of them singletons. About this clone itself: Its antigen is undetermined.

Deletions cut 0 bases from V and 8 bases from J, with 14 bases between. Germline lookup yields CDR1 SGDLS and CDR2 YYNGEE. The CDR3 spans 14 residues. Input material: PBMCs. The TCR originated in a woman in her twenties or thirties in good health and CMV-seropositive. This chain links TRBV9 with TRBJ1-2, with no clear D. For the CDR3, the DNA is TGTGCCAGCAGCGTAGGGGCAGGTCATTCCGGCTACACCTTC. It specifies CASSVGAGHSGYTF.